The clone carrying this T cell receptor beta chain was seen once. Antigen specificity is unknown. These data come from a study of vaccination effects on CD4 cells after COVID-19. Assay used: immunoSEQ multiplex PCR; TCRdb lists only in-frame clones, some missing. The profile shows some 30,000 clones, 70% to 75% of them singletons. Study-wide results and limits: Marked clonal contraction of infection- and vaccine-induced clones was seen late after vaccination.

Before sequencing, viral peptide pools were used by the ViraFEST assay to expand antigen-specific CD4+ T cells. After less than 11 days in culture, the CD4+ T cells were isolated. As their vaccination, participants received two doses of either BNT162b2 or mRNA-1273. After about 2 million PBMC were placed in each well, they were cultured with around 10 IU/ml IL-2 and approximately 10 ug/ml peptides. Cells had half their medium changed to IL-2 medium on days 3 and 7. The source is a human donor who received a COVID-19 vaccine. This material consisted of CD4+ T cells from PBMCs cultured with HCoV-229E spike peptides, taken after COVID-19 vaccination.

CDR3 amino acids: CASSQGPNYGYTF. CDR3 DNA: TGTGCCAGCAGCCAAGGGCCTAACTATGGCTACACCTTC. The rearrangement links TRBV14 to TRBJ1-2; no clear D. From germline, CDR1 is SGHDN and CDR2 FVKESK. V was trimmed by 1 base and J by 0 bases, leaving 3 bases between them. The CDR3 spans 13 residues.